This T cell receptor (beta chain) was retrieved from a study of metastatic and nonmetastatic thyroid tumors. Study-wide context: Repertoires from malignant and benign thyroid patients were compared across blood and tumor or nodule tissue.

Thyroid surgery was performed in patients who had received no treatment beforehand. The authors' processing: A papillary thyroid cancer distant-metastasis classifier was built from CDR3 differences across clinicopathological groups. With MiXCR, TCRdb called clones anew from the PCR reads. Here the V and J calls rest on TCRdb's processing, not on the authors' analysis. The sample lists fewer than 20,000 clones, around 25% occurring once. V lost 4 bases and J lost 7, with 11 bases in between. This CDR3 has 12 residues. Germline V gene data show CDR1 as SGHVS and CDR2 as FQNEAQ. General observations from the study: According to reports, the diversity of TCR beta was significantly higher in malignant thyroid tumors than in benign nodules, and this held in both blood and tumor samples.

The table lists this clone with a few counts. What it binds is not known. This clonotype originated in a female donor with papillary thyroid cancer or a benign thyroid nodule (not recorded which). Some clones in this sample may be carry-over from other donors' samples. V gene TRBV7-8 combines with J gene TRBJ2-7, with a possible D match to TRBD2 (6 bases). The source material was adjacent normal tissue. This chain's CDR3 is CASSYIGGEQYF. In DNA form, the CDR3 reads TGTGCCAGCAGCTATATCGGGGGAGAGCAGTACTTC.